The 8 T cell receptor beta chains below were found in one sample sequenced in a study of blood T cells in healthy people across ages. For the second PCR, which ran for roughly 6 to 12 cycles, a sample-barcoded 5' primer and a J-beta primer mix were used. TCRdb re-called the 5' RACE reads with MiXCR, one entry per CDR3 protein. The sample shows 850,000 to 950,000 distinct CDR3 sequences, 29% of them seen only once. The sample consisted of blood. The receptors here all came from a woman older than 75 in good health.

This chain joins TRBV11-2 and TRBJ2-7, with 9 bases that match TRBD2. Germline values: CDR1 SGHAT, CDR2 FQNNGV. J was trimmed by 10 bases and V by 1 base; bases with no gene match: 11. The CDR3 covers 15 residues. The CDR3 sequence is CASSLAKLPGLAQYF. CDR3 DNA: TGTGCCAGCAGCTTAGCCAAACTCCCGGGACTAGCCCAGTACTTC.

This clonotype was observed at least ten times. The chain has TRBV5-6 and TRBJ2-5, with D possibly being TRBD1 (5 bases). CDR3 length equals 15 residues. CDR1 and CDR2 from the germline V gene are SGHDT and YYEEEE. Trimming took off 4 bases at V and 5 bases at J, with 18 bases between the two ends. As DNA, the CDR3 is TGTGCCAGCAGCCCAGGGTTGACGGGTTGGGAGACCCAGTACTTC. Amino acids: CASSPGLTGWETQYF.

This clonotype was counted between two and nine times. With a much larger clone just one base away, this may be a read error. The gene calls are TRBV5-1 and TRBJ1-5; possible D gene TRBD1, 6 bases. V lost 4 bases, J lost 1 base, and 12 bases lay in between. This CDR3 is 15 amino acids long. CDR1 is SGHRS, CDR2 YFSETQ, per germline. The CDR3 is CASSRQGQSNQPQHF. The CDR3 DNA follows: TGCGCCAGCAGCCGGCAGGGACAAAGCAATCAGCCCCAGCATTTT.

A word on this clonotype: A much larger clonotype is one base distant, so this may be a read error. This sequence joins TRBV5-6 and TRBJ2-5, with D perhaps matching TRBD1 (5 bases). The J call is uncertain, as TRBJ2-7 better fits the DNA end. The germline V gene encodes CDR1 SGHDT and CDR2 YYEEEE. The CDR3 covers 15 residues. CDR3: CASSLGGLQLYEQYF. Here the CDR3 DNA reads TGTGCCAGCAGCTTGGGGGGCCTGCAGCTCTACGAGCAGTACTTC.

The rearrangement uses TRBV20-1 and TRBJ1-6; D not resolved. CDR1 DFQATT and CDR2 SNEGSKA come from the germline V gene (reference sequence). V was shortened by 5 bases and J by 9 bases, with 17 bases between the two germline ends. CDR3 length: 14 residues. The CDR3 is CSARRVGEGSPLHF. The CDR3 nucleotides read TGCAGTGCTCGAAGGGTCGGGGAAGGTTCACCCCTCCACTTT.

A few counts support this clonotype. The J gene is TRBJ1-4, the V gene TRBV5-1, with D perhaps TRBD1 (5 bases). Germline CDR1 reads SGHRS; CDR2 reads YFSETQ. The CDR3 is 16 amino acids. The germline V and J ends were trimmed by 0 bases and 7 bases, with 16 bases remaining between them. The CDR3 sequence is CASSLELGQGFEKLFF. The CDR3 DNA follows: TGCGCCAGCAGCTTGGAATTAGGGCAGGGATTTGAAAAACTGTTTTTT.

A remark on this clonotype: One end of the junction does not line up with germline, which may come from a read error. J is TRBJ2-3 and V is TRBV20-1; the D gene is possibly TRBD1 (6 bases). The CDR3 totals 14 residues. The V gene's germline CDR1 is DFQATT and CDR2 SNEGSKA (reference sequence). CDR3 in amino acids: CSARTATGTGTQYF. CDR3 nucleotides: TGCAGTGCTCGGACAGCGACGGGCACAGGTACGCAGTATTTT.

This clonotype has a handful of counts. The CDR3 sequence: CAWMWDIVNHSEAFF. Written as DNA, the CDR3 is TGTGCCTGGATGTGGGACATCGTGAATCACTCTGAAGCTTTCTTT. The V and J genes are TRBV30 and TRBJ1-1, with TRBD1 as a possible D gene (6 bases). The V end lost 4 bases, the J end lost 6 bases, and 21 bases lay between the germline ends. Germline assignment: CDR1 GTSNPN and CDR2 SVGIG (reference sequence). CDR3 length: 15 residues. The variable domain in full, with the rest retrieved from reference TRBV30 and TRBJ1-1, is SQTIHQWPATLVQPVGSPLSLECTVEGTSNPNLYWYRQAAGRGLQLLFYSVGIGQISSEVPQNLSASRPQDRQFILSSKKLLLSDSGFYLCAWMWDIVNHSEAFFGQGTRLTVV.